This TCR beta chain was sequenced during a study of early T cells in non-severe SARS-CoV-2 infection. Per the germline V gene, CDR1 is KGHDR and CDR2 is SFDVKD. V was shortened by 4 bases and J by 2 bases, with 1 base between the two germline ends. The CDR3 extends over 11 amino acids. Overall study findings and caveats: Private and CD4 specificities were missed by VDJdb matching, which favored anti-spike CD8 responses.

From the 5' RACE reads, TCRdb called clonotypes with MiXCR, one entry per CDR3 protein. The data contain some 110,000 distinct CDR3 sequences, about 15% of them singletons. With regard to this clonotype: Its antigen is not known.

The V and J genes are TRBV24-1 and TRBJ1-2, with D hard to call. Sequencing was carried out using whole blood. The TCR was taken from an adult who was a healthcare worker with PCR-confirmed SARS-CoV-2 infection or an uninfected control (not recorded which). CDR3 DNA sequence: TGTGCCACCAGTGAAAACTATGGCTACACCTTC. Translation gives CATSENYGYTF.